Below are 32 T cell receptor beta chains sequenced from a single sample in a study of blood T cell repertoires in COVID-19. Method: immunoSEQ multiplex PCR; TCRdb's copy keeps in-frame clones and lacks some. The sample records around 280,000 clones, roughly 90% being singletons. Sequences were obtained from peripheral blood. Receptor source: a woman in her 30s with COVID-19, enrolled during active disease.

This clone was counted once. V and J are TRBV2 and TRBJ1-6; the D gene is possibly TRBD1 (5 bases). The CDR3 spans 13 residues. CDR1 is SNHLY, CDR2 FYNNEI, per germline. Trimming left V 11 bases short and J 10 bases short, with 18 bases between. CDR3 bases: TGTGCCGACTCGGTGGGGCTCGAGTCACCCCTCCACTTT. This codes for CADSVGLESPLHF.

The chain couples TRBV28 to TRBJ2-1; 10 bases line up with TRBD2. Per germline, CDR1 MDHEN and CDR2 SYDVKM. V was clipped by 4 bases and J by 8 bases; unmatched bases: 5. This CDR3 contains 14 residues. The CDR3 region is CASSSGLALDEQFF. CDR3 DNA: TGTGCCAGCAGTTCGGGACTAGCGCTCGATGAGCAGTTCTTC.

This clone was recorded once. In nucleotides, the CDR3 is TGTGCCAGCAGCACTAGGACGGACACCGGGGAGCTGTTTTTT. Amino acids: CASSTRTDTGELFF. The chain is built from TRBV7-8 and TRBJ2-2; D possibly corresponds to TRBD2 (5 bases). The germline gives CDR1 SGHVS, CDR2 FQNEAQ. This CDR3 comprises 14 residues. Trimming cost V 5 bases and J 3 bases, with 10 bases left between them.

This rearrangement joins TRBV28 to TRBJ2-5; 10 nucleotides line up with TRBD1. Germline-derived CDR1 and CDR2 are MDHEN and SYDVKM. The CDR3 covers 14 residues. Germline trimming cut 5 bases from V and 6 bases from J; bases unmatched to any gene: 6. CDR3 protein: CASSKTGGRQTQYF. In DNA form, the CDR3 reads TGTGCCAGCAGTAAGACAGGGGGCCGACAGACCCAGTACTTC.

V and J are TRBV9 and TRBJ2-7; no clear D gene. Germline lookup yields CDR1 SGDLS and CDR2 YYNGEE. This CDR3 region has 14 residues. The V and J ends lost 0 bases and 1 base respectively, with 8 bases between them. CDR3 coding DNA: TGTGCCAGCAGCGTAGCTTTGACTTCCTACGAGCAGTACTTC. This translates into CASSVALTSYEQYF. Supplemented by reference TRBV9 and TRBJ2-7, the full variable domain reads DSGVTQTPKHLITATGQRVTLRCSPRSGDLSVYWYQQSLDQGLQFLIQYYNGEERAKGNILERFSAQQFPDLHSELNLSSLELGDSALYFCASSVALTSYEQYFGPGTRLTVT.

The chain links TRBV18 to TRBJ2-1; D remains unclear. Per germline, CDR1 KGHSH and CDR2 LQKENI. Trimming stripped 4 bases from V and 5 bases from J, with 18 bases between. The CDR3 runs to 16 residues. This CDR3 reads CASSLFPGSVDNEQFF. Here the CDR3 DNA reads TGTGCCAGCTCACTATTCCCGGGTTCCGTAGACAATGAGCAGTTCTTC.

The sample holds one count of this clone. V and J are TRBV15 and TRBJ2-6; 9 nucleotides match TRBD1. From germline, CDR1 is LNHNV and CDR2 YYDKDF (reference sequence). Trimming removed 0 bases from V and 2 bases from J; junction bases left unmatched: 5. The length of the CDR3 is 18 residues. The DNA of the CDR3 is TGTGCCACCAGCAGAGATCTGGACAGGGGACCTGGGGCCAACGTCCTGACTTTC. Its protein is CATSRDLDRGPGANVLTF.

This clone has a handful of counts. V gene TRBV28 combines with J gene TRBJ2-3; D may be TRBD1 (6 bases). Germline V gives CDR1 MDHEN, CDR2 SYDVKM. V was pared by 4 bases and J by 4 bases, with 15 bases between. This CDR3 contains 15 residues. CDR3 in DNA: TGTGCCAGCAGTTCCATGGACAGATTGGCAGATACGCAGTATTTT. Its protein product is CASSSMDRLADTQYF.

This clone was recorded only once. The chain is built from TRBV7-9 and TRBJ2-1; 10 bases align to TRBD2. CDR3 length: 17 amino acids. The J segment lost 6 bases and the V segment lost 1 base, leaving 9 bases of the junction unmatched. Germline CDR1 and CDR2: SEHNR and FQNEAQ (reference sequence). The CDR3 sequence: CASSLEVRLAGANEQFF. For the CDR3, the DNA is TGTGCCAGCAGCTTAGAAGTCCGGCTAGCGGGAGCCAATGAGCAGTTCTTC.

The V gene is TRBV5-1, the J gene TRBJ2-5; 9 positions match TRBD1. Germline CDR1 reads SGHRS; CDR2 reads YFSETQ. After removal of 1 base from V and 5 bases from J, the junction contained 3 bases not matched to a gene. This CDR3 has 14 amino acids. The CDR3 protein is CASSLWTGVETQYF. The CDR3 bases are TGCGCCAGCAGCTTGTGGACAGGGGTGGAGACCCAGTACTTC.

The gene calls are TRBV24-1 and TRBJ1-4; 8 bases line up with TRBD1. Trimming took 8 bases from V and 5 from J; bases not matched to a gene: 18. Germline lookup yields CDR1 KGHDR and CDR2 SFDVKD. The CDR3 extends over 18 amino acids. The CDR3 bases are TGTGCCACCATCGGTCGACAGGGGCCGAGAAGACGGAATGAAAAACTGTTTTTT. This gives the protein CATIGRQGPRRRNEKLFF.

This clone has only one observation. This chain uses TRBV6-4 with TRBJ2-3; TRBD1 aligns across 10 bases. CDR1 is MRHNA, CDR2 SNTAGT, per germline. The CDR3 spans 15 residues. V lost 8 bases to trimming and J lost 1 base; unmatched junction nucleotides: 6. CDR3 protein: CASATGTGGTDTQYF. The CDR3 DNA follows: TGTGCCAGCGCCACCGGGACAGGGGGCACAGATACGCAGTATTTT.

The CDR3 spells CSGRQGMRTEAFF. DNA for the CDR3: TGCAGCGGCAGACAGGGGATGAGGACTGAAGCTTTCTTT. This rearrangement joins TRBV29-1 to TRBJ1-1, with TRBD1 matching over 8 bases. J gave up 5 bases and V 7 bases, and 9 bases lay outside the gene matches. The CDR3 extends over 13 amino acids. Looked up from germline, CDR1 is SQVTM and CDR2 is ANQGSEA.

This rearrangement joins TRBV12-3 or TRBV12-4 to TRBJ1-5; D is ambiguous. V lost 5 bases to trimming and J lost 4 bases, with 9 bases between them. CDR3 length: 13 residues. Here the CDR3 DNA reads TGTGCCAGCAGTCCCGACGGGAATCAGCCCCAGCATTTT. Protein sequence: CASSPDGNQPQHF.

The table lists this clone with a count of one. The rearrangement links TRBV15 to TRBJ2-7; a possible D gene is TRBD2 (5 bases). Between the trimmed V and J ends, which lost 2 bases and 5 bases, there was a span of 13 bases. Per the germline V gene, CDR1 is LNHNV and CDR2 is YYDKDF (reference sequence). This CDR3 has 14 amino acids. The CDR3 sequence is CATSRLGSHNEQYF. CDR3 bases: TGTGCCACCAGCAGATTGGGGAGCCATAACGAGCAGTACTTC.

This clone was counted once. The V gene is TRBV11-3, the J gene TRBJ2-5; 8 nucleotides match TRBD2. Germline trimming cut 5 bases from V and 7 bases from J; bases unmatched to any gene: 9. The CDR3 is 14 amino acids. Germline V gives CDR1 SGHNT, CDR2 YENEEA. This chain's CDR3 is CASSPGGVGGTQYF. The DNA for the CDR3 is TGTGCCAGCAGCCCGGGGGGGGTCGGAGGGACCCAGTACTTC.

This clone was picked up a small number of times. The chain has TRBV5-4 and TRBJ1-2; 7 bases fit TRBD1. Trimming cost V 6 bases and J 3 bases; bases outside gene matches: 11. The germline V gene encodes CDR1 SGHNT and CDR2 YYREEE (reference sequence). The CDR3 sequence is 15 residues long. CDR3 coding DNA: TGTGCCAGCACCAGACAGGGTGGGTGGGACTATGGCTACACCTTC. The encoded protein is CASTRQGGWDYGYTF.

The chain employs TRBV2 and TRBJ1-1; D uncertain. Trimming shortened V by 5 bases and J by 8 bases, and 15 bases separated the two germline ends. Germline V gives CDR1 SNHLY, CDR2 FYNNEI. The CDR3 has 13 residues. CDR3 nucleotides: TGTGCCAGCAGTCATAGCTACTTTCCCGAAGCTTTCTTT. It codes for CASSHSYFPEAFF.

The chain joins TRBV5-1 to TRBJ2-7; the D gene is possibly TRBD1 (5 bases). CDR3 length: 14 amino acids. Trimming took 4 bases from V and 2 from J, leaving 13 bases between them. CDR1 is SGHRS, CDR2 YFSETQ, per germline. The DNA for the CDR3 is TGCGCCAGCAGCCAAGTAGACAGTGCCTACGAGCAGTACTTC. This sequence encodes CASSQVDSAYEQYF. Together with reference TRBV5-1 and TRBJ2-7, the CDR3 gives the full variable domain: KAGVTQTPRYLIKTRGQQVTLSCSPISGHRSVSWYQQTPGQGLQFLFEYFSETQRNKGNFPGRFSGRQFSNSRSEMNVSTLELGDSALYLCASSQVDSAYEQYFGPGTRLTVT.

The chain uses TRBV5-6 and TRBJ1-1; D uncertain. The CDR3 has 14 residues. CDR1 and CDR2 (germline): SGHDT, YYEEEE. The V end was cut by 0 bases, the J end by 4 bases, with 10 bases between. The CDR3 bases are TGTGCCAGCAGCTTGGTAGCGGGAATCACTGAAGCTTTCTTT. Amino acids: CASSLVAGITEAFF.

The V call is TRBV7-3, the J call TRBJ2-1; the match to TRBD1 covers 9 bases. The germline V gene encodes CDR1 SGHTA and CDR2 FQGTGA. This CDR3 comprises 15 residues. V gave up 3 bases and J gave up 4 bases; unmatched junction bases: 4. The CDR3 sequence: CASSLGQGGYNEQFF. DNA of the CDR3: TGTGCCAGCAGCTTGGGACAGGGTGGATACAATGAGCAGTTCTTC.

This clone was seen once. The CDR3: CASSPVPSNQPQHF. In DNA, the CDR3 is TGTGCCAGCAGCCCCGTCCCTAGCAATCAGCCCCAGCATTTT. The gene calls are TRBV7-2 and TRBJ1-5; D ambiguous. Germline-derived CDR1 and CDR2 are SGHTA and FQGNSA. Trimming took 5 bases from V and 0 from J, leaving 8 bases between them. CDR3 size: 14 residues.

V is TRBV2 and J is TRBJ1-4, with D perhaps matching TRBD1 (5 bases). CDR1 and CDR2 (germline): SNHLY, FYNNEI. V was cut by 3 bases and J by 7 bases, with 12 bases left in between. The CDR3 contains 14 residues. CDR3 DNA: TGTGCCAGCAGTGATCCTGGGGGAGGTGAAAAACTGTTTTTT. This gives the protein CASSDPGGGEKLFF.

The V gene is TRBV7-2, the J gene TRBJ2-5; D gene ambiguous. Germline CDR1 is SGHTA and CDR2 is FQGNSA. The length of the CDR3 is 13 residues. V dropped 3 bases and J dropped 4 bases, with 9 bases sitting between them. CDR3 loop: CASSFGVGETQYF. The CDR3 coding sequence is TGTGCCAGCAGCTTTGGAGTCGGAGAGACCCAGTACTTC.

This chain uses TRBV2 with TRBJ1-3; D is ambiguous. Germline assignment: CDR1 SNHLY and CDR2 FYNNEI. V was shortened by 6 bases and J by 0 bases, with 6 bases between the two germline ends. CDR3 length: 13 residues. CDR3 sequence: CASRRDSGNTIYF. The CDR3 DNA follows: TGTGCCAGCAGGCGGGACTCTGGAAACACCATATATTTT.

The chain is built from TRBV5-1 and TRBJ2-2, with D possibly matching TRBD2 (5 bases). This CDR3 region has 14 residues. V lost 4 bases to trimming and J lost 7 bases, with 14 bases between them. The V gene's germline CDR1 is SGHRS and CDR2 YFSETQ. Written as DNA, the CDR3 is TGCGCCAGCAGCCTGGAGGCGGTGGTCGGGGAGCTGTTTTTT. Protein product: CASSLEAVVGELFF.

J is TRBJ1-1 and V is TRBV28, with D possibly matching TRBD1 (5 bases). Germline V CDR1 and CDR2: MDHEN, SYDVKM. The V gene lost 5 bases and the J gene lost 8 bases, with 12 bases spanning the gap. The CDR3 has 12 amino acids. CDR3 in DNA: TGTGCCAGCAGTATCTGGGACTGGGAAGCTTTCTTT. It translates to CASSIWDWEAFF.

J is TRBJ1-2 and V is TRBV5-6; D gene unclear. Germline V gives CDR1 SGHDT, CDR2 YYEEEE. Between the trimmed V and J ends, which lost 3 bases and 8 bases, there was a span of 17 bases. The CDR3 extends over 14 amino acids. DNA of the CDR3: TGTGCCAGCAGCTCTCTGCAAGCTCTCGGGGGCTACACCTTC. Its translation: CASSSLQALGGYTF.

This clone has a single count. This chain joins TRBV27 and TRBJ2-3, with 11 bases matching TRBD2. With V trimmed by 4 bases and J by 2 bases, 5 bases remained unmatched. Germline V CDR1 and CDR2: MNHEY, SMNVEV (reference sequence). The CDR3 totals 16 residues. The CDR3 DNA reads TGTGCCAGCAGTTCGGGACTAGCGGATTTCACAGATACGCAGTATTTT. Amino acid sequence: CASSSGLADFTDTQYF.

V gene TRBV5-1 combines with J gene TRBJ2-2; 7 bases are shared with TRBD1. The length of the CDR3 is 18 residues. The germline CDR1 and CDR2 sequences are SGHRS and YFSETQ. J was trimmed by 1 base and V by 1 base; bases with no gene match: 10. The CDR3 DNA reads as TGCGCCAGCAGCTTGTTCAGACAGGGATTAAGGAACACCGGGGAGCTGTTTTTT. Translating it yields CASSLFRQGLRNTGELFF.

This clone was seen just once. The gene calls are TRBV6-5 and TRBJ1-2; the D is unclear. The V end was cut by 6 bases, the J end by 5 bases, with 7 bases between. Germline CDR1 and CDR2: MNHEY and SVGAGI. The CDR3 contains 11 residues. The CDR3 spells CASRGGYGYTF. CDR3 nucleotides: TGTGCCAGCAGGGGAGGGTATGGCTACACCTTC.

The rearrangement uses TRBV4-3 and TRBJ2-1; tentative D call: TRBD2 (5 bases). The V and J ends lost 0 bases and 8 bases respectively, with 23 bases between them. The CDR3 loop spans 18 amino acids. Germline CDR1 LGHNA, CDR2 YSLEER. In DNA, the CDR3 is TGCGCCAGCAGCCAAGATGGCCCAGCGGAGAAGCCTTGGGATGAGCAGTTCTTC. Translating it yields CASSQDGPAEKPWDEQFF.